These 20 T cell receptor beta chains came from one sample sequenced in a study of shared clonotypes between healthy human individuals. The data were produced by immunoSEQ multiplex PCR, yet TCRdb's version contains in-frame clones alone and is incomplete. The data contain some 510,000 clones, approximately 79% of them seen just once; the ten biggest clones take up 13%. The sequencing input was PBMCs. Source of these receptors: a woman aged 40 to 50 in good health. Some clones in this sample may be carry-over from other donors' samples.

The gene calls are TRBV4-1 and TRBJ2-2, with D perhaps assigned TRBD1 or TRBD2 (5 bases each). CDR1 MGHRA and CDR2 YSYEKL come from the germline V gene. V gave up 6 bases and J gave up 5 bases, with 13 bases separating them. The CDR3 consists of 14 residues. The CDR3 loop reads CASRSDGGTGELFF. The CDR3 DNA sequence: TGCGCCAGCAGGTCAGATGGGGGTACCGGGGAGCTGTTTTTT.

This chain joins TRBV4-1 and TRBJ2-1; 7 bases are shared with TRBD1. The CDR3 runs 15 residues. Germline-derived CDR1 and CDR2 are MGHRA and YSYEKL. V shed 1 base and J 4 bases; nucleotides not matched to a gene: 4. The CDR3 DNA reads as TGCGCCAGCAGCCAAGCTGAGGGACAGTACAATGAGCAGTTCTTC. As protein: CASSQAEGQYNEQFF.

CDR3 sequence reads: CASSMGLAGQRRFF. The CDR3 region has the DNA TGTGCCAGTAGTATGGGACTAGCGGGACAGAGACGGTTCTTC. The chain couples TRBV19 to TRBJ2-1; the match to TRBD2 covers 13 bases. The CDR3 has 14 amino acids. V shed 3 bases and J 15 bases; nucleotides not matched to a gene: 8. Germline V gives CDR1 LNHDA, CDR2 SQIVND (reference sequence).

The V gene is TRBV28, the J gene TRBJ1-5; 7 nucleotides line up with TRBD1. The CDR3 is made up of 15 amino acids. Germline V gene lookup returns CDR1 MDHEN and CDR2 SYDVKM. J was trimmed by 0 bases and V by 7 bases; bases with no gene match: 6. The CDR3 is CASIGTDYSNQPQHF. The CDR3 nucleotides are TGTGCCAGCATCGGGACAGACTATAGCAATCAGCCCCAGCATTTT.

This chain uses TRBV7-2 with TRBJ1-3; D is unclear. The CDR3 totals 12 residues. Trimming took 6 bases from V and 1 from J, leaving 4 bases between them. Germline V gene lookup returns CDR1 SGHTA and CDR2 FQGNSA. CDR3 sequence: CASRGSGNTIYF. Here the CDR3 DNA reads TGTGCCAGCAGGGGTTCTGGAAACACCATATATTTT.

The chain is built from TRBV25-1 and TRBJ2-1; 8 nucleotides match TRBD1. Germline-derived CDR1 and CDR2 are MGHDK and SYGVNS. This CDR3 is 15 amino acids long. The junction had 4 bases not matched to a gene; V was cut back by 5 bases and J by 1 base. The CDR3 loop reads CASSQGARSYNEQFF. CDR3 DNA: TGTGCCAGCAGTCAGGGGGCAAGGTCCTACAATGAGCAGTTCTTC. Complete variable domain (other parts from reference TRBV25-1 and TRBJ2-1): EADIYQTPRYLVIGTGKKITLECSQTMGHDKMYWYQQDPGMELHLIHYSYGVNSTEKGDLSSESTVSRIRTEHFPLTLESARPSHTSQYLCASSQGARSYNEQFFGPGTRLTVL.

This clone was counted once. This sequence joins TRBV28 and TRBJ1-5, with D hard to call. The CDR3 is made up of 17 amino acids. CDR1 MDHEN and CDR2 SYDVKM come from the germline V gene. V lost 1 base to trimming and J lost 6 bases, with 19 bases between them. CDR3 sequence: CASSLSGGALRVQPQHF. The CDR3 DNA reads TGTGCCAGCAGTTTATCCGGCGGAGCCCTTCGTGTTCAGCCCCAGCATTTT.

The chain employs TRBV6-1 and TRBJ2-7; 9 positions agree with TRBD1. The length of the CDR3 is 12 residues. J gave up 9 bases and V 3 bases, and 3 bases lay outside the gene matches. CDR1 is MNHNS and CDR2 is SASEGT in the germline V gene. CDR3 amino acids: CASSDPDRGQYF. CDR3 DNA sequence: TGTGCCAGCAGTGATCCGGACAGGGGGCAGTACTTC.

About this clone itself: This sample includes further DNA sequences coding for the same CDR3. The CDR3 spells CATSRDRGSSGNTIYF. The DNA for the CDR3 is TGTGCCACCAGCAGAGATAGGGGGAGCTCTGGAAACACCATATATTTT. This sequence joins TRBV15 and TRBJ1-3; tentatively, D is TRBD1 (6 bases). CDR3 size: 16 residues. CDR1 is LNHNV, CDR2 YYDKDF, per germline (reference sequence). V dropped 0 bases and J dropped 0 bases, with 9 bases sitting between them.

This clone appeared a single time. Other DNA sequences in the sample encode the same CDR3. The chain links TRBV30 to TRBJ1-2; D is ambiguous. V lost 2 bases and J 2 bases, leaving 9 bases between the germline ends. The germline V gene encodes CDR1 GTSNPN and CDR2 SVGIG (reference sequence). The CDR3 is made up of 13 amino acids. CDR3 nucleotides: TGTGCCTGGAGTCCGCTCACCAACTATGGCTACACCTTC. It codes for CAWSPLTNYGYTF.

J is TRBJ2-3 and V is TRBV18; D call uncertain. V was shortened by 4 bases and J by 2 bases, with 19 bases between the two germline ends. The CDR3 sequence is 17 residues long. Per the germline V gene, CDR1 is KGHSH and CDR2 is LQKENI. The CDR3 nucleotides are TGTGCCAGCTCACTCTTACCACCCCCCAGCTACACAGATACGCAGTATTTT. It is translated as CASSLLPPPSYTDTQYF.

The chain carries TRBV19 and TRBJ2-5; D unresolved. This CDR3 is built from 13 residues. Trimming pared 3 bases from V and 5 bases from J, leaving 10 bases between. From germline, CDR1 is LNHDA and CDR2 SQIVND (reference sequence). CDR3 protein: CASSIWPGETQYF. DNA of the CDR3: TGTGCCAGTAGTATTTGGCCGGGTGAGACCCAGTACTTC.

The sample holds many counts of this clone. The V call is TRBV18, the J call TRBJ2-5; 11 bases are shared with TRBD1. Trimming at V came to 8 bases and at J to 2 bases, leaving 4 bases not matched to a gene. CDR3 length: 14 residues. Germline CDR1 reads KGHSH; CDR2 reads LQKENI. The CDR3 loop is CASARDRGQETQYF. Here the CDR3 DNA reads TGTGCCAGCGCCCGGGACAGGGGGCAAGAGACCCAGTACTTC.

This chain links TRBV5-1 with TRBJ2-1, with no clear D. The CDR3 runs to 15 residues. V lost 0 bases to trimming and J lost 5 bases, with 12 bases between them. Germline V gene sequence: CDR1 SGHRS, CDR2 YFSETQ. DNA of the CDR3: TGCGCCAGCAGCTTGGATTACTCGGTAAACAATGAGCAGTTCTTC. It encodes CASSLDYSVNNEQFF. Full variable domain (outside the CDR3, taken from reference TRBV5-1 and TRBJ2-1): KAGVTQTPRYLIKTRGQQVTLSCSPISGHRSVSWYQQTPGQGLQFLFEYFSETQRNKGNFPGRFSGRQFSNSRSEMNVSTLELGDSALYLCASSLDYSVNNEQFFGPGTRLTVL.

The chain has TRBV18 and TRBJ2-1; D unclear. V was trimmed by 6 bases and J by 9 bases, leaving 15 bases between them. Germline CDR1 and CDR2: KGHSH and LQKENI. The CDR3 spans 13 residues. The DNA of the CDR3 is TGTGCCAGCTCCCCCTACAAGAACGGTGAGCAGTTCTTC. This gives the protein CASSPYKNGEQFF.

The chain is built from TRBV2 and TRBJ2-3, with 7 bases aligning to TRBD1. The CDR3 loop spans 14 amino acids. Germline CDR1 is SNHLY and CDR2 is FYNNEI. The trim removed 6 bases at V and 1 base at J, leaving 4 bases unmatched. In nucleotides, the CDR3 is TGTGCCAGCAGCGCCGGGACAGGCACAGATACGCAGTATTTT. As protein: CASSAGTGTDTQYF.

The CDR3, as DNA: TGTGCCAGCAGTTACCCGGGAGGGTCTCCCCACAATGAGCAGTTCTTC. Its protein product is CASSYPGGSPHNEQFF. J is TRBJ2-1 and V is TRBV6-5; 8 bases map to TRBD2. The CDR3 is 16 amino acids. Germline V gene sequence: CDR1 MNHEY, CDR2 SVGAGI. V gave up 2 bases and J gave up 5 bases; unmatched junction bases: 8.

The chain is built from TRBV6-5 and TRBJ1-1; D gene ambiguous. The ends were cut back, 7 bases at V and 11 bases at J, with 14 bases in the middle. This CDR3 is built from 11 residues. Germline V gives CDR1 MNHEY, CDR2 SVGAGI. The CDR3 sequence is CASTQEVVAFF. The DNA for the CDR3 is TGTGCCAGCACCCAGGAGGTGGTGGCTTTCTTT.

The rearrangement joins TRBV5-4 to TRBJ2-1; perhaps TRBD2 as D (7 bases). The length of the CDR3 is 16 residues. CDR1 is SGHNT, CDR2 YYREEE, per germline (reference sequence). V lost 3 bases and J lost 0, with 13 bases in between. As DNA, the CDR3 is TGTGCCAGCAGCTCGGGGGGCGGGAACTCCTACAATGAGCAGTTCTTC. Translating it yields CASSSGGGNSYNEQFF.

The chain has TRBV30 and TRBJ2-5, with D possibly matching TRBD2 (6 bases). The CDR3 loop spans 13 amino acids. The V gene lost 0 bases and the J gene lost 5 bases, with 10 bases spanning the gap. The germline CDR1 and CDR2 sequences are GTSNPN and SVGIG (reference sequence). CDR3 loop: CAWSVRGSETQYF. The CDR3 DNA sequence: TGTGCCTGGAGTGTACGGGGGTCGGAGACCCAGTACTTC.